These 19 T cell receptor beta chains were sequenced from one sample in a study of T cell responses to AZD1222 COVID-19 vaccine. Using immunoSEQ multiplex PCR, the repertoire was profiled, and TCRdb retains in-frame clones only, with some absent. The table has about 94,000 clones, less than 85% seen once. The sample was peripheral blood, taken 28 days after the second AZD1222 dose. The receptors were gathered from an adult who received the AZD1222 COVID-19 vaccine.

The CDR3 reads CAWSGQSYEQYF. In DNA form, the CDR3 reads TGTGCCTGGAGTGGTCAGTCGTACGAGCAGTACTTC. The chain links TRBV30 to TRBJ2-7; D remains unclear. CDR3 size: 12 residues. The germline gives CDR1 GTSNPN, CDR2 SVGIG (reference sequence). Trimming took off 1 base at V and 4 bases at J, with 8 bases between the two ends.

This chain uses TRBV19 with TRBJ1-5; D gene unclear. V lost 6 bases to trimming and J lost 2 bases, with 14 bases between them. This CDR3 is 15 amino acids long. Germline V CDR1 and CDR2: LNHDA, SQIVND (reference sequence). This CDR3 is CASSLAAAGNQPQHF. CDR3 in DNA: TGTGCCAGTAGCCTGGCGGCCGCGGGCAATCAGCCCCAGCATTTT.

The V gene is TRBV7-2, the J gene TRBJ2-3; D perhaps matches TRBD1 (6 bases). Germline V gives CDR1 SGHTA, CDR2 FQGNSA. CDR3 length: 14 residues. V lost 5 bases, J lost 4 bases, and 13 bases lay in between. CDR3 coding DNA: TGTGCCAGCAGCCAGGGGTTACGGGCAGATACGCAGTATTTT. As protein: CASSQGLRADTQYF. Variable domain in full (rest from reference TRBV7-2 and TRBJ2-3): GAGVSQSPSNKVTEKGKDVELRCDPISGHTALYWYRQSLGQGLEFLIYFQGNSAPDKSGLPSDRFSAERTGGSVSTLTIQRTQQEDSAVYLCASSQGLRADTQYFGPGTRLTVL.

CDR3 nucleotides: TGTGCCTGGAGGCATGCTAGCATTAACTATGGCTACACCTTC. Its translation: CAWRHASINYGYTF. The J gene is TRBJ1-2, the V gene TRBV30; D unclear. The CDR3 consists of 14 residues. The V gene's germline CDR1 is GTSNPN and CDR2 SVGIG (reference sequence). Trimming took off 3 bases at V and 1 base at J, with 12 bases between the two ends.

The CDR3 spells CAWSVAQGNTIYF. DNA of the CDR3: TGTGCCTGGAGTGTTGCACAGGGAAACACCATATATTTT. This chain connects TRBV30 to TRBJ1-3; no reliable D call. V was trimmed by 0 bases and J by 4 bases, leaving 7 bases between them. The V gene's germline CDR1 is GTSNPN and CDR2 SVGIG (reference sequence). The CDR3 spans 13 residues.

The CDR3, as DNA: TGTGCCAGCAGCAACGGGGCCAGGGGCCACAATCAGCCCCAGCATTTT. Translation: CASSNGARGHNQPQHF. The J gene is TRBJ1-5, the V gene TRBV6-2 or TRBV6-3; a possible D gene is TRBD1 (6 bases). CDR1 and CDR2 from the germline V gene are MNHEY and SVGEGT. CDR3 length: 16 residues. Trimming took 6 bases from V and 3 from J, leaving 18 bases between them.

The chain couples TRBV7-8 to TRBJ1-2, with D tentatively TRBD1 (6 bases). Germline-derived CDR1 and CDR2 are SGHVS and FQNEAQ. CDR3 length: 14 residues. Trimming stripped 5 bases from V and 4 bases from J, with 14 bases between. The CDR3 reads CASSEGVPSYGYTF. CDR3 in DNA: TGTGCCAGCAGCGAGGGGGTTCCTAGCTATGGCTACACCTTC.

This chain joins TRBV6-5 and TRBJ2-7; the match to TRBD1 covers 9 bases. This CDR3 has 15 residues. J gave up 7 bases and V 1 base, and 8 bases lay outside the gene matches. CDR1 and CDR2 (germline): MNHEY, SVGAGI. The CDR3 sequence: CASSYLGQGLREQYF. In DNA, the CDR3 is TGTGCCAGCAGTTACTTGGGACAGGGATTGAGGGAGCAGTACTTC.

The V and J genes are TRBV28 and TRBJ1-5, with TRBD1 as a possible D gene (5 bases). The CDR3 is made up of 15 amino acids. V lost 3 bases, J lost 5 bases, and 14 bases lay in between. CDR1 MDHEN and CDR2 SYDVKM come from the germline V gene. In DNA form, the CDR3 reads TGTGCCAGCAGTTTTCGGGAGAGGGGTCATCAGCCCCAGCATTTT. Amino acids: CASSFRERGHQPQHF.

The chain joins TRBV11-3 to TRBJ2-1; possible D gene TRBD2, 6 bases. There are 13 residues in the CDR3. Trimming cost V 8 bases and J 3 bases, with 11 bases left between them. Germline V CDR1 and CDR2: SGHNT, YENEEA. The CDR3 region is CASGRKGYNEQFF. The CDR3 coding sequence is TGTGCCAGCGGGAGGAAAGGCTACAATGAGCAGTTCTTC.

The V gene is TRBV5-1, the J gene TRBJ1-5; TRBD1 matches 8 bases. J was trimmed by 9 bases and V by 4 bases; bases with no gene match: 9. Germline assignment: CDR1 SGHRS and CDR2 YFSETQ. This CDR3 is built from 14 residues. CDR3 sequence reads: CASSPEDRAGPQHF. The CDR3 DNA is TGCGCCAGCAGCCCGGAGGACAGGGCAGGGCCCCAGCATTTT. The full variable domain, with the rest looked up from reference TRBV5-1 and TRBJ1-5, is KAGVTQTPRYLIKTRGQQVTLSCSPISGHRSVSWYQQTPGQGLQFLFEYFSETQRNKGNFPGRFSGRQFSNSRSEMNVSTLELGDSALYLCASSPEDRAGPQHFGDGTRLSIL.

As DNA, the CDR3 is TGCGCCAGCAGTCATTCCCAGTATGGACAGCTCTCCGGAAACACCATATATTTT. As protein: CASSHSQYGQLSGNTIYF. This chain joins TRBV23-1 and TRBJ1-3; D possibly corresponds to TRBD1 (6 bases). TRBV23-1 falls under the ORF class, with uncertain function. Trimming took off 3 bases at V and 4 bases at J, with 22 bases between the two ends. The CDR3 covers 18 residues.

This rearrangement joins TRBV29-1 to TRBJ2-6; TRBD1 aligns across 7 bases. The CDR3 runs to 15 residues. The junction had 6 bases not matched to a gene; V was cut back by 5 bases and J by 2 bases. CDR1 and CDR2 from the germline V gene are SQVTM and ANQGSEA. CDR3 sequence (DNA): TGCAGCGTTTTAATAACAGGGGCTGGGGCCAACGTCCTGACTTTC. Translating gives CSVLITGAGANVLTF.

The table lists this clone with a few counts. The gene calls are TRBV24-1 and TRBJ2-2; no reliable D call. Deletions cut 3 bases from V and 8 bases from J, with 9 bases between. This CDR3 spans 13 amino acids. CDR1 is KGHDR, CDR2 SFDVKD, per germline. CDR3 in amino acids: CATSDMSRGELFF. As DNA, the CDR3 is TGTGCCACCAGTGATATGTCGAGGGGGGAGCTGTTTTTT.

The chain employs TRBV7-2 and TRBJ2-1; D remains ambiguous. The CDR3 is 15 amino acids. Per the germline V gene, CDR1 is SGHTA and CDR2 is FQGNSA. V dropped 1 base and J dropped 0 bases, with 7 bases sitting between them. The CDR3: CASSLGIGSYNEQFF. The DNA for the CDR3 is TGTGCCAGCAGCTTAGGGATAGGCTCCTACAATGAGCAGTTCTTC.

The chain joins TRBV18 to TRBJ2-3; the D gene is possibly TRBD2 (6 bases). Trimming pared 2 bases from V and 0 bases from J, leaving 15 bases between. The CDR3 runs 17 residues. Germline CDR1 is KGHSH and CDR2 is LQKENI. DNA of the CDR3: TGTGCCAGCTCACCAAATTGGGACTGGGGTAGCACAGATACGCAGTATTTT. Translated: CASSPNWDWGSTDTQYF. The entire variable domain, with the rest obtained from reference TRBV18 and TRBJ2-3, is as follows: NAGVMQNPRHLVRRRGQEARLRCSPMKGHSHVYWYRQLPEEGLKFMVYLQKENIIDESGMPKERFSAEFPKEGPSILRIQQVVRGDSAAYFCASSPNWDWGSTDTQYFGPGTRLTVL.

The chain uses TRBV7-2 and TRBJ1-2; D remains unclear. V lost 4 bases to trimming and J lost 1 base, with 16 bases between them. The CDR3 sequence is 16 residues long. From germline, CDR1 is SGHTA and CDR2 FQGNSA. CDR3 amino acids: CASSSGPDRLNYGYTF. The CDR3 DNA reads as TGTGCCAGCAGCTCGGGCCCAGACCGACTTAACTATGGCTACACCTTC.

The gene calls are TRBV11-2 and TRBJ2-2; D may be TRBD1 (5 bases). Germline V gene data show CDR1 as SGHAT and CDR2 as FQNNGV. Trimming removed 5 bases from V and 6 bases from J, with 19 bases in between. The CDR3 is 16 amino acids. This chain's CDR3 is CASSKLGFTGPGELFF. The CDR3 bases are TGTGCCAGCAGCAAGCTTGGCTTCACAGGCCCCGGGGAGCTGTTTTTT.

The gene calls are TRBV3-1 (or the pseudogene TRBV3-2) and TRBJ2-5, with 10 bases lining up with TRBD2. V dropped 4 bases and J dropped 5; count of bases not matched to a gene: 4. Germline loops: CDR1 LGHDT, CDR2 YNNKEL (reference sequence). This CDR3 spans 14 amino acids. CDR3 residues: CASSRAGGLETQYF. The CDR3 DNA follows: TGTGCCAGCAGCCGAGCGGGAGGGCTTGAGACCCAGTACTTC.